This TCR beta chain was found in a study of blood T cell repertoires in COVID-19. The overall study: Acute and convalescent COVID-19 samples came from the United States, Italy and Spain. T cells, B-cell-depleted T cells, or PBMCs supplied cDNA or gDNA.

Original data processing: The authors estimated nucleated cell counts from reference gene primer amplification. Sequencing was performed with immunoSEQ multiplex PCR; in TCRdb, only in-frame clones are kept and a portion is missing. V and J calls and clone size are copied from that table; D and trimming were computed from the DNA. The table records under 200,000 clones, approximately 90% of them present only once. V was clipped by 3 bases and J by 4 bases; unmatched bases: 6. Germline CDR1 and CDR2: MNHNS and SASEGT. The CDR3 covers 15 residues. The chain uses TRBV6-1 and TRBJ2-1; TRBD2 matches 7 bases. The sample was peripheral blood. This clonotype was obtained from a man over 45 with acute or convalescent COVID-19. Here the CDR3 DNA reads TGTGCCAGCAGTGAGCCGGGAGGAGCTTACAATGAGCAGTTCTTC. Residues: CASSEPGGAYNEQFF.